The next 23 T cell receptor beta chains were all read from a single sample in a study of beta chain features in type 1 diabetes. The entirety of the isolated RNA underwent reverse transcription, so expressed TCRB transcripts were sequenced. Assay used: immunoSEQ multiplex PCR; TCRdb lists only in-frame clones, some missing. The sample carries 900,000 or so clones, 15% to 20% recorded once. Sequences were obtained from naive CD4+ T cells from blood. Every receptor here comes from a woman aged 18-29 years in good health.

In this sample, this clone turned up a few times. The chain joins TRBV27 to TRBJ2-4; 10 bases align to TRBD1. Germline CDR1 reads MNHEY; CDR2 reads SMNVEV (reference sequence). This CDR3 spans 15 amino acids. With 6 bases clipped from V and 8 bases from J, the junction kept 10 bases outside the gene matches. As DNA, the CDR3 is TGTGCCAGCAGCTCCGGACAGGGGGGTTTAGACATTCAGTACTTC. It is translated as CASSSGQGGLDIQYF.

This clone was detected a few times. The V and J genes are TRBV6-6 and TRBJ2-1; no definite D call. The V gene's germline CDR1 is MNHNY and CDR2 SVGAGI (reference sequence). CDR3 length equals 10 residues. Trimming cost V 6 bases and J 9 bases, with 6 bases left between them. The CDR3 coding sequence is TGTGCCAGCAGCGCCGGTGAGCAGTTCTTC. This translates into CASSAGEQFF.

This chain uses TRBV7-2 with TRBJ1-1, with D tentatively TRBD1 (5 bases). The CDR3 consists of 14 residues. Germline loops: CDR1 SGHTA, CDR2 FQGNSA. The ends were cut back, 2 bases at V and 0 bases at J, with 7 bases in the middle. CDR3 amino acids: CASSLQGVNTEAFF. CDR3 DNA sequence: TGTGCCAGCAGCTTACAGGGAGTGAACACTGAAGCTTTCTTT.

Note on this clone: Distinct nucleotide sequences in the sample also encode this CDR3. V usage is TRBV7-2 and J usage is TRBJ2-1; TRBD2 aligns across 7 bases. CDR1 is SGHTA and CDR2 is FQGNSA in the germline V gene. V was clipped by 5 bases and J by 2 bases; unmatched bases: 3. The CDR3 extends over 14 amino acids. CDR3 in DNA: TGTGCCAGCAGCCTCGGACTAGCCTACAATGAGCAGTTCTTC. Translating gives CASSLGLAYNEQFF.

The rearrangement uses TRBV7-3 and TRBJ2-3; no clear D gene. From germline, CDR1 is SGHTA and CDR2 FQGTGA. CDR3 length: 14 amino acids. V was pared by 8 bases and J by 1 base, with 13 bases between. CDR3 nucleotide sequence: TGTGCCAGCCCCAAGCCTTCCGGCACAGATACGCAGTATTTT. Translation: CASPKPSGTDTQYF.

V usage is TRBV6-5 and J usage is TRBJ2-7, with a tentative D call TRBD1 (7 bases). This CDR3 spans 13 amino acids. V was trimmed by 2 bases and J by 6 bases, leaving 11 bases between them. The germline gives CDR1 MNHEY, CDR2 SVGAGI. In nucleotides, the CDR3 is TGTGCCAGCAGTTACATCCAGGGGGGCGAGCAGTACTTC. It specifies CASSYIQGGEQYF.

This clone showed up just a few times. This chain links TRBV5-1 with TRBJ2-1; D is ambiguous. V shed 6 bases and J shed 13 bases, with 23 bases lying between them. This CDR3 has 14 amino acids. Germline loops: CDR1 SGHRS, CDR2 YFSETQ. The CDR3 reads CASTGPSGLVGQFF. The CDR3 nucleotides are TGCGCCAGCACCGGACCGAGTGGCCTAGTGGGTCAGTTCTTC.

This clone was found a few times. This sample includes further DNA sequences coding for the same CDR3. The rearrangement uses TRBV18 and TRBJ2-6, with D possibly being TRBD2 (5 bases). V was clipped by 2 bases and J by 0 bases, with 5 bases between them. This CDR3 is 15 amino acids long. Germline V lookup: CDR1 KGHSH, CDR2 LQKENI. The CDR3 is CASSPGSSGANVLTF. The DNA for the CDR3 is TGTGCCAGCTCACCAGGGAGCTCTGGGGCCAACGTCCTGACTTTC.

This clone came up a few times. The chain couples TRBV7-2 to TRBJ1-2; tentative D call: TRBD1 (6 bases). Germline values: CDR1 SGHTA, CDR2 FQGNSA. The CDR3 totals 16 residues. Trimming shortened V by 1 base and J by 7 bases, and 19 bases separated the two germline ends. The CDR3: CASSLGVRGADRGYTF. The CDR3 coding sequence is TGTGCCAGCAGCTTAGGGGTCAGGGGAGCTGATCGTGGCTACACCTTC.

This clone was detected a few times. The chain recombines TRBV7-2 with TRBJ2-1; 11 bases match TRBD2. The CDR3 contains 15 residues. CDR1 and CDR2 from the germline V gene are SGHTA and FQGNSA. Germline trimming cut 5 bases from V and 7 bases from J; bases unmatched to any gene: 7. The CDR3 spells CASSPRRTSGNEQFF. The DNA for the CDR3 is TGTGCCAGCAGCCCCCGTAGGACTAGCGGGAATGAGCAGTTCTTC. Variable domain in full (rest from reference TRBV7-2 and TRBJ2-1): GAGVSQSPSNKVTEKGKDVELRCDPISGHTALYWYRQSLGQGLEFLIYFQGNSAPDKSGLPSDRFSAERTGGSVSTLTIQRTQQEDSAVYLCASSPRRTSGNEQFFGPGTRLTVL.

The J gene is TRBJ2-1, the V gene TRBV18, with TRBD1 identical over 9 bases. V trimming: 7 bases; J trimming: 5 bases; junction bases outside the gene matches: 3. CDR3 size: 13 residues. Germline-derived CDR1 and CDR2 are KGHSH and LQKENI. CDR3 region: CASYDRGNNEQFF. CDR3 sequence (DNA): TGTGCCAGCTACGACAGGGGGAACAATGAGCAGTTCTTC.

The CDR3 loop is CASSPHRLANEQFF. The CDR3 region has the DNA TGTGCCAGCAGTCCCCACCGACTAGCGAATGAGCAGTTCTTC. The chain combines TRBV6-5 with TRBJ2-1; 8 positions agree with TRBD2. Trimming cost V 5 bases and J 7 bases; bases outside gene matches: 7. Germline V gene lookup returns CDR1 MNHEY and CDR2 SVGAGI. The CDR3 consists of 14 residues.

This clone came up a few times. The J gene is TRBJ2-1, the V gene TRBV5-6; D remains unclear. V gave up 3 bases and J gave up 9 bases, with 13 bases separating them. The CDR3 consists of 13 residues. CDR1 SGHDT and CDR2 YYEEEE come from the germline V gene. CDR3 protein: CASSSDPHGEQFF. Written as DNA, the CDR3 is TGTGCCAGCAGCTCCGACCCGCACGGTGAGCAGTTCTTC.

The chain is built from TRBV10-3 and TRBJ2-2; TRBD2 matches at 9 bases. CDR1 and CDR2 from the germline V gene are ENHRY and SYGVKD. The CDR3 spans 16 residues. The CDR3 sequence: CAISGTSYYGTGELFF. CDR3 coding DNA: TGTGCGATCTCCGGGACTAGCTATTATGGCACCGGGGAGCTGTTTTTT.

This chain links TRBV4-2 with TRBJ2-7; maybe TRBD1 (6 bases). The CDR3 spans 16 residues. The ends were cut back, 1 base at V and 0 bases at J, with 13 bases in the middle. Germline CDR1 and CDR2: LGHNA and YNFKEQ. CDR3 bases: TGTGCCAGCAGCCAAGTTCAGGGGCCGAGCTCCTACGAGCAGTACTTC. This encodes CASSQVQGPSSYEQYF.

On this clone itself: In the same sample, other DNA sequences code for this CDR3. The chain has TRBV2 and TRBJ1-5; D possibly corresponds to TRBD1 (6 bases). Trimming left V 4 bases short and J 4 bases short, with 8 bases between. The V gene's germline CDR1 is SNHLY and CDR2 FYNNEI. This CDR3 region has 13 residues. CDR3 nucleotides: TGTGCCAGCAGTGCTCAGGGGAATCAGCCCCAGCATTTT. It is translated as CASSAQGNQPQHF.

This clone turned up a few times. This sequence joins TRBV10-2 and TRBJ2-6, with 15 nucleotides matching TRBD2. V shed 8 bases and J 5 bases; nucleotides not matched to a gene: 7. The CDR3 loop spans 17 amino acids. CDR1 is WSHSY and CDR2 is SAAADI in the germline V gene. The CDR3 DNA follows: TGCGCCAGCGGTGGGACTAGCGGGAGGTGGCGGGCCAACGTCCTGACTTTC. Its protein is CASGGTSGRWRANVLTF.

The table lists this clone with a few counts. The V call is TRBV6-1, the J call TRBJ2-5; maybe TRBD1 (7 bases). CDR3 length: 15 residues. From germline, CDR1 is MNHNS and CDR2 SASEGT. V lost 7 bases and J lost 5, with 20 bases in between. DNA for the CDR3: TGTGCCAGCACCCGAAGCAGGGGGGTGAGGGAGACCCAGTACTTC. This gives the protein CASTRSRGVRETQYF.

The J gene is TRBJ2-5, the V gene TRBV7-3; D ambiguous. CDR1 is SGHTA and CDR2 is FQGTGA in the germline V gene. The CDR3 contains 13 residues. Trimming shortened V by 4 bases and J by 2 bases, and 8 bases separated the two germline ends. CDR3 nucleotides: TGTGCCAGCAGCTATGACCGTCAAGAGACCCAGTACTTC. It specifies CASSYDRQETQYF.

This clone was recorded at least ten times. The chain joins TRBV21-1 to TRBJ1-1; the D call of TRBD1 is as the table states it, not checked on the DNA. TRBV21-1 is a pseudogene segment. The CDR3 is made up of 10 amino acids. The CDR3 sequence is CARPQGEAFF. DNA of the CDR3: TGTGCCAGACCACAGGGTGAAGCTTTCTTT.

J is TRBJ1-5 and V is TRBV19, with no clear D. The V end lost 3 bases, the J end lost 3 bases, and 9 bases lay between the germline ends. The length of the CDR3 is 14 residues. Germline assignment: CDR1 LNHDA and CDR2 SQIVND (reference sequence). The CDR3 DNA reads TGTGCCAGTAGTATCGGACCCGTCAATCAGCCCCAGCATTTT. Translating gives CASSIGPVNQPQHF.

This clone was seen a few times. This chain connects TRBV6-4 to TRBJ2-2, with D perhaps TRBD2 (5 bases). Germline V gives CDR1 MRHNA, CDR2 SNTAGT. This CDR3 region has 13 residues. Trimming cost V 6 bases and J 7 bases, with 12 bases left between them. Here the CDR3 DNA reads TGTGCCAGCAGCCAAGGACTGCACGGGGAGCTGTTTTTT. This codes for CASSQGLHGELFF.

The J gene is TRBJ1-3, the V gene TRBV18, with TRBD1 matching over 8 bases. The CDR3 is 16 amino acids. In germline, CDR1 is KGHSH, CDR2 LQKENI. V trimming: 3 bases; J trimming: 2 bases; junction bases outside the gene matches: 6. Here the CDR3 DNA reads TGTGCCAGCTCACCGGCCAACAGGGGGACTGGAAACACCATATATTTT. It codes for CASSPANRGTGNTIYF.